A single sample is the source of the 15 T cell receptor beta chains below, sequenced in a study of OX40 agonist ivuxolimab in advanced cancers. Library construction relied on the immunoSEQ multiplex PCR assay. TCRdb's version of the immuneACCESS table is confined to in-frame rearrangements and falls short of the full clone set. An unresolved V gene accounts for under half of the shortfall where checked; the remainder is of unknown origin. The sample contains over 70,000 clones, 80% to 90% of them found a single time. Of the sample, around 2% falls within the top ten clones. The specimen comprised CD4+ or CD8+ T cells sorted from blood, sampled in a trial of the OX40 agonist ivuxolimab. The receptors were gathered from an adult with an advanced solid tumor such as melanoma, head and neck, liver or kidney cancer.

The chain employs TRBV11-1 and TRBJ2-7; 10 nucleotides align to TRBD1. The trim removed 3 bases at V and 5 bases at J, leaving 7 bases unmatched. The length of the CDR3 is 15 residues. Germline V gives CDR1 SGHAT, CDR2 FQDESV (reference sequence). The CDR3 nucleotides are TGTGCCAGCAGCTTTCTCGGGACAGGGGTCAACGAGCAGTACTTC. Its translation is CASSFLGTGVNEQYF.

The V call is TRBV9, the J call TRBJ2-7; a possible D gene is TRBD1 (5 bases). Germline-derived CDR1 and CDR2 are SGDLS and YYNGEE. The V and J ends lost 4 bases and 2 bases respectively, with 13 bases between them. The CDR3 contains 14 residues. The CDR3 DNA reads as TGTGCCAGCAGCCCAGACAGTATTACCTACGAGCAGTACTTC. It is translated as CASSPDSITYEQYF.

This chain joins TRBV20-1 and TRBJ1-2; D not resolved. Germline assignment: CDR1 DFQATT and CDR2 SNEGSKA (reference sequence). The CDR3 consists of 11 residues. Trimming left V 1 base short and J 5 bases short, with 5 bases between. In nucleotides, the CDR3 is TGCAGTGCTAGAGTGGGTTATGGCTACACCTTC. Encoded protein: CSARVGYGYTF.

The V gene is TRBV5-1, the J gene TRBJ1-3; TRBD1 is a possible D gene (5 bases). The V and J ends lost 5 bases and 0 bases respectively, with 9 bases between them. Germline V lookup: CDR1 SGHRS, CDR2 YFSETQ. This CDR3 spans 14 amino acids. The CDR3 sequence: CASREGNSGNTIYF. CDR3 nucleotides: TGCGCCAGCAGGGAGGGGAACTCTGGAAACACCATATATTTT.

J is TRBJ2-7 and V is TRBV15; no clear D gene. Germline V gene data show CDR1 as LNHNV and CDR2 as YYDKDF (reference sequence). This CDR3 contains 14 residues. V lost 4 bases and J lost 2, with 12 bases in between. CDR3 sequence (DNA): TGTGCCACCAGCATCACCCTCACAGCCTACGAGCAGTACTTC. This gives the protein CATSITLTAYEQYF.

The chain links TRBV5-6 to TRBJ2-5; D gene uncertain. Trimming pared 4 bases from V and 5 bases from J, leaving 6 bases between. Germline V CDR1 and CDR2: SGHDT, YYEEEE. This CDR3 comprises 11 residues. CDR3 loop: CASSRAETQYF. The CDR3 nucleotides read TGTGCCAGCAGCCGGGCCGAGACCCAGTACTTC. The full variable domain, completed using reference TRBV5-6 and TRBJ2-5, is DAGVTQSPTHLIKTRGQQVTLRCSPKSGHDTVSWYQQALGQGPQFIFQYYEEEERQRGNFPDRFSGHQFPNYSSELNVNALLLGDSALYLCASSRAETQYFGPGTRLLVL.

The V call is TRBV10-2, the J call TRBJ1-2; possible D gene TRBD1, 6 bases. V gave up 3 bases and J gave up 2 bases, with 16 bases separating them. CDR3 length: 16 amino acids. Germline values: CDR1 WSHSY, CDR2 SAAADI. CDR3 amino acids: CASSDFRFQGNYGYTF. Here the CDR3 DNA reads TGCGCCAGCAGTGATTTCAGGTTTCAGGGGAACTATGGCTACACCTTC.

The chain links TRBV5-1 to TRBJ2-1, with 9 bases that match TRBD2. Germline V gene data show CDR1 as SGHRS and CDR2 as YFSETQ. This CDR3 has 15 amino acids. Trimming cost V 1 base and J 9 bases; bases outside gene matches: 8. For the CDR3, the DNA is TGCGCCAGCAGCTTGATAGCGGGGGATTTGAGTGAGCAGTTCTTC. It codes for CASSLIAGDLSEQFF. The full variable domain, its missing parts supplied by reference TRBV5-1 and TRBJ2-1, is KAGVTQTPRYLIKTRGQQVTLSCSPISGHRSVSWYQQTPGQGLQFLFEYFSETQRNKGNFPGRFSGRQFSNSRSEMNVSTLELGDSALYLCASSLIAGDLSEQFFGPGTRLTVL.

This chain links TRBV10-3 with TRBJ1-1, with D possibly being TRBD1 (5 bases). Germline assignment: CDR1 ENHRY and CDR2 SYGVKD. The CDR3 has 14 residues. V lost 4 bases, J lost 3 bases, and 12 bases lay in between. CDR3 DNA sequence: TGTGCCATCAGTGTCGCGGGGACTTACACTGAAGCTTTCTTT. Translating it yields CAISVAGTYTEAFF.

J is TRBJ1-1 and V is TRBV29-1; weak D call: TRBD1 (6 bases). Germline V gene lookup returns CDR1 SQVTM and CDR2 ANQGSEA. The CDR3 runs 14 residues. Trimming left V 4 bases short and J 0 bases short, with 12 bases between. CDR3 sequence (DNA): TGCAGCGTTGTCCCGGGGGCGATGAACACTGAAGCTTTCTTT. As protein: CSVVPGAMNTEAFF.

The V gene is TRBV5-6, the J gene TRBJ2-3; the D is unclear. Germline V lookup: CDR1 SGHDT, CDR2 YYEEEE. This CDR3 comprises 13 residues. Trimming pared 1 base from V and 2 bases from J, leaving 5 bases between. CDR3 nucleotide sequence: TGTGCCAGCAGCTTGTCCATCACAGATACGCAGTATTTT. Protein sequence: CASSLSITDTQYF. Combining the CDR3 with reference TRBV5-6 and TRBJ2-3 gives the whole variable domain DAGVTQSPTHLIKTRGQQVTLRCSPKSGHDTVSWYQQALGQGPQFIFQYYEEEERQRGNFPDRFSGHQFPNYSSELNVNALLLGDSALYLCASSLSITDTQYFGPGTRLTVL.

This chain links TRBV4-2 with TRBJ2-7; TRBD1 agrees at 10 bases. V dropped 5 bases and J dropped 9; count of bases not matched to a gene: 10. The CDR3 extends over 14 amino acids. In germline, CDR1 is LGHNA, CDR2 YNFKEQ. CDR3 residues: CASSLGTGEMGQYF. The DNA for the CDR3 is TGTGCCAGCAGCTTGGGGACAGGGGAGATGGGGCAGTACTTC.

This sequence joins TRBV19 and TRBJ1-2, with 10 bases that match TRBD1. CDR3 length: 15 residues. CDR1 is LNHDA, CDR2 SQIVND, per germline (reference sequence). J gave up 8 bases and V 5 bases, and 11 bases lay outside the gene matches. CDR3 amino acids: CASSELGQGRRGYTF. In DNA, the CDR3 is TGTGCCAGTAGTGAACTGGGACAGGGGAGACGGGGCTACACCTTC.

This chain links TRBV27 with TRBJ1-1; D is uncertain. The V end lost 6 bases, the J end lost 5 bases, and 19 bases lay between the germline ends. The CDR3 length is 15 residues. Germline V CDR1 and CDR2: MNHEY, SMNVEV (reference sequence). DNA for the CDR3: TGTGCCAGCAGCCCCCCTGAAGCCGGAAGTACTGAAGCTTTCTTT. Residues: CASSPPEAGSTEAFF.

This clone turned up a few times. This sequence joins TRBV28 and TRBJ1-5; D possibly corresponds to TRBD1 (6 bases). Germline V gives CDR1 MDHEN, CDR2 SYDVKM. CDR3 length: 14 residues. The V end was cut by 2 bases, the J end by 7 bases, with 12 bases between. The CDR3 is CASSLTGAEQPQHF. The CDR3 region has the DNA TGTGCCAGCAGTTTAACGGGGGCTGAACAGCCCCAGCATTTT.